This TCR beta chain was recovered during a study of Ad26.COV2.S vaccination and SARS-CoV-2 variants. V was trimmed by 8 bases and J by 4 bases, leaving 18 bases between them. The CDR3 runs 14 residues. From germline, CDR1 is SGHTA and CDR2 FQGTGA. Regarding this clone: As yet, its antigen is unknown.

Overall study results and limits: Placebo recipients had lower spike-specific TCR breadth than vaccine recipients.

TCRdb keeps only in-frame clones here, not all; method: immunoSEQ multiplex PCR. The sample carries just over 350,000 clones, under 95% recorded once. The V gene is TRBV7-3, the J gene TRBJ2-7; weak D call: TRBD2 (6 bases). The receptor comes from a human donor who had recovered from COVID-19. Sequences were derived from peripheral blood, sampled after recovery from COVID-19. CDR3 loop: CASRSRAGRYEQYF. The DNA of the CDR3 is TGTGCCAGCCGATCCCGTGCTGGGAGGTACGAGCAGTACTTC.